One and the same sample provided the 26 T cell receptor beta chains below, sequenced in a study of chemoradiotherapy in HPV16-positive cancers. Here immunoSEQ multiplex PCR was the method, and the copy in TCRdb shows in-frame clones only, minus some. Of 3,000 to 4,000 clones listed, approximately 83% are singletons. The sample here was tumor tissue, taken from a patient who underwent chemoradiotherapy. These receptors were collected from a human donor with HPV-associated anogenital cancer.

The chain carries TRBV4-1 and TRBJ1-2; tentatively, D is TRBD1 (6 bases). The germline gives CDR1 MGHRA, CDR2 YSYEKL. V lost 0 bases and J lost 5, with 19 bases in between. CDR3 size: 17 residues. CDR3 loop: CASSQEPPYQGGYGYTF. The CDR3 DNA follows: TGCGCCAGCAGCCAAGAGCCCCCCTATCAAGGGGGGTATGGCTACACCTTC.

CDR3 amino acids: CASSLEAVFSGELFF. The CDR3, as DNA: TGCGCCAGCAGCTTGGAGGCGGTCTTTTCCGGGGAGCTGTTTTTT. The rearrangement joins TRBV5-1 to TRBJ2-2; D is ambiguous. The length of the CDR3 is 15 residues. Trimming stripped 0 bases from V and 6 bases from J, with 12 bases between. Germline V gene sequence: CDR1 SGHRS, CDR2 YFSETQ.

The CDR3 sequence: CASSGTGYGYTF. CDR3 nucleotides: TGTGCCAGCAGCGGGACGGGTTATGGCTACACCTTC. The rearrangement links TRBV5-6 to TRBJ1-2, with a tentative D call TRBD1 (5 bases). V was shortened by 4 bases and J by 5 bases, with 9 bases between the two germline ends. The CDR3 contains 12 residues. Germline assignment: CDR1 SGHDT and CDR2 YYEEEE.

The rearrangement joins TRBV7-2 to TRBJ2-1, with 14 nucleotides matching TRBD2. V shed 4 bases and J 8 bases; nucleotides not matched to a gene: 10. In germline, CDR1 is SGHTA, CDR2 FQGNSA. The CDR3 runs to 17 residues. The CDR3 is CASSSLTSGGARDEQFF. DNA for the CDR3: TGTGCCAGCAGCTCCTTGACTAGCGGGGGGGCTCGGGATGAGCAGTTCTTC.

The V call is TRBV6-1, the J call TRBJ1-1; D perhaps matches TRBD1 (6 bases). The CDR3 contains 13 residues. Trimming took off 6 bases at V and 3 bases at J, with 11 bases between the two ends. The V gene's germline CDR1 is MNHNS and CDR2 SASEGT. Written as DNA, the CDR3 is TGTGCCAGCAGGGAAACAGGGTACACTGAAGCTTTCTTT. This encodes CASRETGYTEAFF.

The chain couples TRBV4-1 to TRBJ2-7; unclear D gene. The germline V gene encodes CDR1 MGHRA and CDR2 YSYEKL. V was pared by 0 bases and J by 0 bases, with 12 bases between. The CDR3 is made up of 16 amino acids. CDR3 loop: CASSQDRASSSYEQYF. CDR3 nucleotide sequence: TGCGCCAGCAGCCAAGATCGGGCGTCTAGCTCCTACGAGCAGTACTTC.

The rearrangement joins TRBV12-5 to TRBJ2-2; 10 positions agree with TRBD2. CDR3 size: 15 residues. Per the germline V gene, CDR1 is LGHNT and CDR2 is FRNRAP. V lost 6 bases to trimming and J lost 6 bases; unmatched junction nucleotides: 7. CDR3 nucleotides: TGTGCTAGTGGGACCGTAGCGGGAGGTCCCGGGGAGCTGTTTTTT. This translates into CASGTVAGGPGELFF. The full variable domain, in which reference TRBV12-5 and TRBJ2-2 provide the parts outside the CDR3, is DARVTQTPRHKVTEMGQEVTMRCQPILGHNTVFWYRQTMMQGLELLAYFRNRAPLDDSGMPKDRFSAEMPDATLATLKIQPSEPRDSAVYFCASGTVAGGPGELFFGEGSRLTVL.

The rearrangement links TRBV2 to TRBJ2-5; D is perhaps TRBD1 or TRBD2 (6 bases each). The CDR3 runs to 13 residues. Germline CDR1 and CDR2: SNHLY and FYNNEI. The V and J ends lost 8 bases and 3 bases respectively, with 13 bases between them. The CDR3 bases are TGTGCCAGCGGGGGGCAAATAAAAGAGACCCAGTACTTC. Amino acids: CASGGQIKETQYF.

The gene calls are TRBV29-1 and TRBJ1-5; the D gene is possibly TRBD1 (6 bases). There are 12 residues in the CDR3. Trimming took 7 bases from V and 5 from J, leaving 12 bases between them. Germline V gene data show CDR1 as SQVTM and CDR2 as ANQGSEA. The CDR3 DNA reads as TGCAGCGCCGGGAACAGGGATCAGCCCCAGCATTTT. Translating it yields CSAGNRDQPQHF.

The V and J genes are TRBV5-1 and TRBJ2-7; D perhaps matches TRBD1 (5 bases). This CDR3 has 13 residues. V lost 1 base and J 2 bases, leaving 7 bases between the germline ends. Germline V gene sequence: CDR1 SGHRS, CDR2 YFSETQ. DNA of the CDR3: TGCGCCAGCAGCTTGACAGGAGCCTACGAGCAGTACTTC. Encoded protein: CASSLTGAYEQYF.

This chain joins TRBV2 and TRBJ1-1; 7 bases match TRBD1. J gave up 3 bases and V 7 bases, and 8 bases lay outside the gene matches. The CDR3 has 14 residues. CDR1 SNHLY and CDR2 FYNNEI come from the germline V gene. Here the CDR3 DNA reads TGTGCCAGCACCTGGGGCACAGGGGACACTGAAGCTTTCTTT. Its translation: CASTWGTGDTEAFF.

This clone was picked up one time. The genes are TRBV4-1 and TRBJ2-7; weak D call: TRBD2 (6 bases). This CDR3 has 16 residues. Trimming pared 0 bases from V and 2 bases from J, leaving 14 bases between. Germline V gives CDR1 MGHRA, CDR2 YSYEKL. The DNA for the CDR3 is TGCGCCAGCAGCCAAGATTGGGGACTCAGAGCCTACGAGCAGTACTTC. Translated, it gives CASSQDWGLRAYEQYF.

The CDR3 loop reads CASSQDPGSVTDTQYF. CDR3 sequence (DNA): TGTGCCAGCAGCCAAGATCCGGGATCCGTCACAGATACGCAGTATTTT. V usage is TRBV4-2 and J usage is TRBJ2-3; D is possibly TRBD2 (5 bases). Deletions cut 0 bases from V and 2 bases from J, with 12 bases between. The CDR3 runs to 16 residues. Germline V lookup: CDR1 LGHNA, CDR2 YNFKEQ.

The genes are TRBV5-4 and TRBJ1-1; no reliable D call. Per germline, CDR1 SGHNT and CDR2 YYREEE (reference sequence). V gave up 2 bases and J gave up 3 bases, with 8 bases separating them. CDR3 size: 13 residues. In nucleotides, the CDR3 is TGTGCCAGCAGCTTCGGGAGATACACTGAAGCTTTCTTT. Encoded protein: CASSFGRYTEAFF.

This clone was seen a single time. The chain employs TRBV14 and TRBJ1-3; D is unclear. Per the germline V gene, CDR1 is SGHDN and CDR2 is FVKESK. The V and J ends lost 0 bases and 0 bases respectively, with 9 bases between them. The CDR3 consists of 16 residues. The CDR3 nucleotides are TGTGCCAGCAGCCAAGAGAAGGGCTTCTCTGGAAACACCATATATTTT. Its protein product is CASSQEKGFSGNTIYF.

In this sample, this clone turned up once. The rearrangement uses TRBV27 and TRBJ2-7; D is ambiguous. Germline CDR1 and CDR2: MNHEY and SMNVEV (reference sequence). The length of the CDR3 is 15 residues. Trimming left V 5 bases short and J 2 bases short, with 16 bases between. The CDR3 nucleotides are TGTGCCAGCAGTCGAGACTCGGGTAGAACCTACGAGCAGTACTTC. Its translation: CASSRDSGRTYEQYF.

This clone has just a few counts. The rearrangement links TRBV19 to TRBJ1-6; D not resolved. Trimming took off 3 bases at V and 10 bases at J, with 10 bases between the two ends. The CDR3 has 13 residues. Germline V gene data show CDR1 as LNHDA and CDR2 as SQIVND (reference sequence). For the CDR3, the DNA is TGTGCCAGTAGTATGGGGTTACAGTCACCCCTCCACTTT. It yields the protein CASSMGLQSPLHF.

This chain connects TRBV4-1 to TRBJ1-1; the D gene is possibly TRBD1 (6 bases). CDR3 length: 17 residues. Trimming pared 4 bases from V and 1 base from J, leaving 19 bases between. Germline loops: CDR1 MGHRA, CDR2 YSYEKL. DNA of the CDR3: TGCGCCAGCAGCCCTATCGGACAGATTTTCGGGAACACTGAAGCTTTCTTT. Its protein is CASSPIGQIFGNTEAFF.

The J gene is TRBJ2-1, the V gene TRBV7-9; D may be TRBD2 (5 bases). CDR3 length: 15 amino acids. The ends were cut back, 3 bases at V and 3 bases at J, with 12 bases in the middle. The V gene's germline CDR1 is SEHNR and CDR2 FQNEAQ (reference sequence). CDR3 region: CASSFDYLNYNEQFF. For the CDR3, the DNA is TGTGCCAGCAGCTTCGACTACCTAAACTACAATGAGCAGTTCTTC.

V and J are TRBV7-2 and TRBJ2-1; 11 bases are shared with TRBD2. Germline V gene lookup returns CDR1 SGHTA and CDR2 FQGNSA. The CDR3 length is 16 residues. V lost 1 base, J lost 7 bases, and 6 bases stayed unmatched. The CDR3: CASSLEGTSGRNEQFF. Here the CDR3 DNA reads TGTGCCAGCAGCTTAGAAGGTACTAGCGGGAGAAATGAGCAGTTCTTC.

The J gene is TRBJ1-6, the V gene TRBV10-3; possible D gene TRBD1, 6 bases. Trimming removed 0 bases at V and 7 bases at J, with 10 bases between. The CDR3 contains 15 residues. Looked up from germline, CDR1 is ENHRY and CDR2 is SYGVKD. CDR3 in amino acids: CAISESSGANSPLHF. The CDR3 DNA reads as TGTGCCATCAGTGAGTCATCAGGGGCAAATTCACCCCTCCACTTT.

The rearrangement uses TRBV7-3 and TRBJ2-3; TRBD2 agrees at 10 bases. Germline V gene data show CDR1 as SGHTA and CDR2 as FQGTGA. J gave up 4 bases and V 4 bases, and 5 bases lay outside the gene matches. The CDR3 spans 15 residues. CDR3 region: CASSSAGGPPDTQYF. The CDR3 region has the DNA TGTGCCAGCAGCTCAGCGGGAGGGCCGCCAGATACGCAGTATTTT.

The chain links TRBV2 to TRBJ1-5; a weak D match, TRBD1 (6 bases). CDR3 size: 15 residues. Germline lookup yields CDR1 SNHLY and CDR2 FYNNEI. V lost 6 bases and J lost 0, with 12 bases in between. CDR3 loop: CASRGDRNSNQPQHF. CDR3 DNA: TGTGCCAGCAGGGGTGACAGGAATAGCAATCAGCCCCAGCATTTT.

The chain combines TRBV11-2 with TRBJ2-2; 7 bases are shared with TRBD1. V dropped 5 bases and J dropped 5; count of bases not matched to a gene: 14. Germline CDR1 SGHAT, CDR2 FQNNGV. The CDR3 extends over 17 amino acids. CDR3 amino acids: CASSHIAGTVKTGELFF. DNA for the CDR3: TGTGCCAGCAGCCACATTGCCGGGACAGTCAAAACCGGGGAGCTGTTTTTT.

The chain recombines TRBV7-2 with TRBJ2-3; unclear D gene. This CDR3 region has 13 residues. V was shortened by 3 bases and J by 1 base, with 5 bases between the two germline ends. Germline-derived CDR1 and CDR2 are SGHTA and FQGNSA. CDR3 loop: CASSFQGTDTQYF. CDR3 DNA sequence: TGTGCCAGCAGCTTCCAGGGCACAGATACGCAGTATTTT. The entire variable domain, with the rest obtained from reference TRBV7-2 and TRBJ2-3, is as follows: GAGVSQSPSNKVTEKGKDVELRCDPISGHTALYWYRQSLGQGLEFLIYFQGNSAPDKSGLPSDRFSAERTGGSVSTLTIQRTQQEDSAVYLCASSFQGTDTQYFGPGTRLTVL.

The chain couples TRBV2 to TRBJ1-6, with a tentative D call TRBD1 (5 bases). The V end was cut by 6 bases, the J end by 10 bases, with 13 bases between. The CDR3 is made up of 13 amino acids. The germline gives CDR1 SNHLY, CDR2 FYNNEI. The DNA of the CDR3 is TGTGCCAGCAGACAGGAGGGAAAGTCACCCCTCCACTTT. This codes for CASRQEGKSPLHF. The full variable domain, its missing parts supplied by reference TRBV2 and TRBJ1-6, is EPEVTQTPSHQVTQMGQEVILRCVPISNHLYFYWYRQILGQKVEFLVSFYNNEISEKSEIFDDQFSVERPDGSNFTLKIRSTKLEDSAMYFCASRQEGKSPLHFGNGTRLTVT.